A selection of T cell receptor beta chains follows, all from one sample in a study of CD8+CD57+ T cells in acquired aplastic anemia. From the reads, TCRdb called clonotypes with MiXCR, one entry per CDR3 protein. This sample has a few hundred thousand distinct CDR3 sequences, with 60% to 80% found just once. The sample was sorted CD4+, CD8+, or CD8+CD57+ T cells (not recorded which) from PBMCs. The receptors come from a human donor in good health, serving as a control. The CDR3 runs from the conserved cysteine through the conserved F or W. Each record gives: V gene, J gene, D gene, CDR3 length, clone size, CDR3 DNA, CDR3 protein. D genes are given only for firm matches. Clone size is given for some rows only: seen once, a few or many times, or a class if the clone is expanded.

TRBV7-2	TRBJ2-3	-	14	many	TGTGCCAGCAGCTGGGGGGTTAGCACAGATACGCAGTATTTT	CASSWGVSTDTQYF
TRBV29-1	TRBJ2-1	TRBD2	12	-	TGCAGCGCCCAAGCGGGGGGTAATGAGCAGTTCTTC	CSAQAGGNEQFF
TRBV7-4	TRBJ2-2	TRBD2	18	once	TGTGCCAGCAGACCCAGACTAGCGGGGGGCAAGAACACCGGGGAGCTGTTTTTT	CASRPRLAGGKNTGELFF
TRBV7-2	TRBJ2-7	-	13	-	TGTGCCAGCAGCTCCCAGGGCACCTACGAGCAGTACTTC	CASSSQGTYEQYF
TRBV7-9	TRBJ1-6	-	15	-	TGTGCCAGCAGCGTGGGACCTCGGGACACTGAACCCTTCCACTTT	CASSVGPRDTEPFHF
TRBV9	TRBJ1-3	-	15	once	TGTGCCAGCGGACTACAGGGTACCACTGAAGCTTTCTTATATTTT	CASGLQGTTEAFLYF
TRBV7-9	TRBJ1-6	-	14	-	TGTGCCAGCAGCTCGAAGGGGGGGGATTCACCCCTCCACTTT	CASSSKGGDSPLHF
TRBV5-8	TRBJ1-4	-	14	-	TGTGCCAGCAGCTTGGACAGGGATGAGGAAAAACTGTTTTTT	CASSLDRDEEKLFF
TRBV5-1	TRBJ1-6	-	16	-	TGCGCCAGCAGCTTGTCCGCGGGCAACACTGACTCACCCCTCCACTTT	CASSLSAGNTDSPLHF
TRBV15	TRBJ2-1	TRBD2	13	-	TGTGCCACCAGCAGAGACCGGGGGGATGAGCAGTTCTTC	CATSRDRGDEQFF
TRBV7-3	TRBJ2-2	-	14	-	-	CASSRKRAEAFFGF
TRBV10-1	TRBJ2-1	TRBD2	14	-	TGCGCCAGCACTGAAGCGGGGGTAAACAATGAGCAGTTCTTC	CASTEAGVNNEQFF
TRBV9	TRBJ2-7	-	15	-	TGCGCCAGCAGCTTCTCAGGGCTGGGCTCCTACGAGCAGTACTTC	CASSFSGLGSYEQYF
TRBV20-1	TRBJ2-7	-	14	-	TGCAGCGTTACCCGGACGGGACTTAATTACGAGCAGTACTTC	CSVTRTGLNYEQYF
TRBV14	TRBJ1-2	-	14	-	TGTGCCAGCGGCCACCGGGACGGCCACTATGGCTACATCTTC	CASGHRDGHYGYIF
TRBV19	TRBJ2-7	TRBD2	15	-	TGTGCCAGTAGTATCTCCCTAGCGGGAATCTACGAGCAGTACTTC	CASSISLAGIYEQYF
TRBV2	TRBJ1-5	-	15	-	TGTGCCATCAGTCGTGTGGGCAGGGTGAATCAGCCCCAGCATTTT	CAISRVGRVNQPQHF
TRBV18	TRBJ2-6	TRBD1	18	-	TGTGCCAGCTCACCAGGCGGGACAGGGGCTCCTGGGGCCAACGTCCTGACTTTC	CASSPGGTGAPGANVLTF
TRBV12-3/TRBV12-4	TRBJ1-6	-	15	many	TGTGCCAGCAGTTTAGGCAGGGGCTCTTATTCACCCCTCCACTTT	CASSLGRGSYSPLHF
TRBV5-6	TRBJ1-2	-	13	many	TGTGCCAGCAGCTTGGTGGCAGCAAGTGGCTACACCTTC	CASSLVAASGYTF
TRBV9	TRBJ2-7	TRBD2	16	-	TGTGCCAGCAGCGTAGGAGCTAGCGGGGGGGCCTACGAGCAGTACTTC	CASSVGASGGAYEQYF
TRBV2	TRBJ1-2	-	13	few	TGTGCCAGCAGTTTAACACAGGGACCTGGCTACACCTTC	CASSLTQGPGYTF
TRBV19	TRBJ1-2	-	17	many	TGTGCCAGTAGTATGAGGGGTGGGTTGGTCTTGGACTATGGCTACACCTTC	CASSMRGGLVLDYGYTF
TRBV12-3/TRBV12-4	TRBJ2-3	TRBD2	17	many	TGTGCCAGCAGTTTTGGGGGGTGGCGGGGGGACACAGATACGCAGTATTTT	CASSFGGWRGDTDTQYF
TRBV25-1	TRBJ2-3	-	14	-	TGTGCCAGCAGTGATCCCTCTAGCACAGATACGCAGTATTTT	CASSDPSSTDTQYF
TRBV25-1	TRBJ1-2	-	15	few	TGTGCCAGCAGTGAATTTAGTGGCACGGCCTATGGCTACACCTTC	CASSEFSGTAYGYTF
TRBV7-7	TRBJ2-1	-	17	-	TGTGCCAGCAGCCCGGGCCCTACACCGGAGACCCACTACGAGCAGTTCTTC	CASSPGPTPETHYEQFF
TRBV7-2	TRBJ2-1	-	14	-	TGTGCCAGCAGCGCAGCGGCCGCAAACAGCAATCAGTTCTTC	CASSAAAANSNQFF
TRBV19	TRBJ2-1	-	12	-	TGTGCCAGTGGTTTCTCGGGTGCTACGCAGTTTTTC	CASGFSGATQFF
TRBV30	TRBJ2-3	-	14	few	TGTGCCTGGACCAAAGACCCAAGCGCAGATACGCAGTATTTT	CAWTKDPSADTQYF
TRBV19	TRBJ1-2	-	13	many	TGTGCCAGTAGTATAGCGGGGGGCGAAGGCTACACCTTC	CASSIAGGEGYTF
TRBV5-8	TRBJ2-1	-	15	-	TGTGCCAGCAGCTTGTCGGCAGGTGGCCTCAATGAGCAGTTCTTC	CASSLSAGGLNEQFF
TRBV25-1	TRBJ2-7	-	16	-	TGTGCCAGCAGTGATTCCAACAGGGTCGACCCCTACGAGCAGTACTTC	CASSDSNRVDPYEQYF
TRBV7-9	TRBJ2-1	-	13	many	TGTGCCAGCAATCTAGGGAAGCTAAATGAGCAGTTCTTC	CASNLGKLNEQFF
TRBV9	TRBJ1-2	-	14	-	TGTGCCAGCAGAAAATCCACAGGCAGCTATGGCTACACCTTC	CASRKSTGSYGYTF
TRBV9	TRBJ1-5	-	15	-	TGTGCCAGCAGTGAGTTCAAGCGGGGCCGTAATAAACAGCATTTT	CASSEFKRGRNKQHF
TRBV5-1	TRBJ2-7	TRBD1	14	-	TGCGCCAGCAGCTTTCACAGGGGTACCCACGAGCAGTACTTC	CASSFHRGTHEQYF
TRBV6-6	TRBJ2-3	-	14	-	TGTGCCAGCTCGAGGGGGGGCCTCACAGATACGCAGTATTTT	CASSRGGLTDTQYF
TRBV18	TRBJ2-1	-	14	many	TGTGCCAGCTCACCACCGTTCAGGGACAATGAGCAGTTCTTC	CASSPPFRDNEQFF
TRBV12-5	TRBJ2-2	-	16	many	TGTGCTAGTGGTTTGGAATTCTGGACGAACACCGGGGAGCTGTTTTTT	CASGLEFWTNTGELFF
TRBV20-1	TRBJ1-6	-	13	-	TGCAGTGCACAGGGAGACTCAGAAGCTTCCCTCCACTTT	CSAQGDSEASLHF
TRBV9	TRBJ1-1	-	15	-	TGTGCCAGCAGCTTTTCGGGCCTAGTCTACGATCAGTCTTTCTTT	CASSFSGLVYDQSFF